These 11 T cell receptor beta chains were all obtained from the same sample, sequenced in a study of PD-1 blockade in classical Hodgkin lymphoma. Sequencing used immunoSEQ multiplex PCR; TCRdb keeps in-frame clones, though not all of them. The repertoire holds just under 65,000 clones, with about 90% as singletons. Time point meaning: cycle 4 day 1 (C4D1), after six to seven weeks of nivolumab. All patients experienced relapse after autologous stem cell transplantation, and brentuximab vedotin exposure was variable. Sequenced material: peripheral blood mononuclear cells (PBMCs), taken before the fourth cycle of nivolumab. These receptors all stem from a human donor with classical Hodgkin lymphoma.

The chain links TRBV27 to TRBJ2-1; perhaps TRBD2 as D (6 bases). This CDR3 is 16 amino acids long. Trimming cost V 3 bases and J 5 bases, with 17 bases left between them. Germline values: CDR1 MNHEY, CDR2 SMNVEV (reference sequence). The CDR3 spells CASSFFSGLLHNEQFF. CDR3 in DNA: TGTGCCAGCAGTTTCTTTTCAGGACTACTGCACAATGAGCAGTTCTTC.

The gene calls are TRBV9 and TRBJ2-1; D possibly corresponds to TRBD1 (6 bases). V dropped 0 bases and J dropped 0 bases, with 16 bases sitting between them. In germline, CDR1 is SGDLS, CDR2 YYNGEE. The CDR3 sequence is 18 residues long. The CDR3 nucleotides read TGTGCCAGCAGCGTAGGCCTCCTATTCAGGGGCTCCTACAATGAGCAGTTCTTC. As protein: CASSVGLLFRGSYNEQFF.

The rearrangement joins TRBV2 to TRBJ2-5; TRBD2 matches at 7 bases. Germline V gives CDR1 SNHLY, CDR2 FYNNEI. After removal of 5 bases from V and 4 bases from J, the junction contained 13 bases not matched to a gene. This CDR3 is 16 amino acids long. Written as DNA, the CDR3 is TGTGCCAGCAGTACCGGACTAGACCAAGGAGTAGAGACCCAGTACTTC. Translating gives CASSTGLDQGVETQYF.

The chain links TRBV29-1 to TRBJ1-4; D possibly corresponds to TRBD1 (5 bases). The CDR3 spans 14 residues. Germline V gene data show CDR1 as SQVTM and CDR2 as ANQGSEA. Trimming cost V 5 bases and J 8 bases, with 18 bases left between them. DNA of the CDR3: TGCAGCGTTTCATTAGCAGGGAAAGGGGAAAAACTGTTTTTT. Amino acid sequence: CSVSLAGKGEKLFF.

The chain links TRBV10-3 to TRBJ1-2; no definite D call. Germline assignment: CDR1 ENHRY and CDR2 SYGVKD. CDR3 length equals 14 residues. Between the trimmed V and J ends, which lost 3 bases and 2 bases, there was a span of 10 bases. The chain's CDR3 is CAISEEQPNYGYTF. DNA for the CDR3: TGTGCCATCAGTGAAGAACAGCCCAACTATGGCTACACCTTC.

The chain employs TRBV7-2 and TRBJ2-7; no clear D. Per germline, CDR1 SGHTA and CDR2 FQGNSA. The CDR3 loop spans 15 amino acids. V lost 5 bases, J lost 3 bases, and 17 bases lay in between. The CDR3 DNA is TGTGCCAGCAGCCCGGCCCTGCACAGACACTACGAGCAGTACTTC. Translation gives CASSPALHRHYEQYF.

The rearrangement uses TRBV19 and TRBJ2-3; 9 nucleotides align to TRBD1. Unmatched junction bases numbered 4, after V lost 6 bases and J lost 0 bases. This CDR3 has 15 amino acids. Germline V gives CDR1 LNHDA, CDR2 SQIVND (reference sequence). CDR3 nucleotide sequence: TGTGCCAGTAGGGACAGGGGCGGTAGCACAGATACGCAGTATTTT. Its translation: CASRDRGGSTDTQYF.

The chain employs TRBV5-1 and TRBJ2-2; no firm D call. V was pared by 3 bases and J by 1 base, with 13 bases between. Germline lookup yields CDR1 SGHRS and CDR2 YFSETQ. The CDR3 sequence is 16 residues long. The CDR3 spells CASSWILGRNTGELFF. The CDR3 nucleotides read TGCGCCAGCAGCTGGATTTTGGGCAGGAACACCGGGGAGCTGTTTTTT. The whole variable domain, remainder taken from reference TRBV5-1 and TRBJ2-2, is KAGVTQTPRYLIKTRGQQVTLSCSPISGHRSVSWYQQTPGQGLQFLFEYFSETQRNKGNFPGRFSGRQFSNSRSEMNVSTLELGDSALYLCASSWILGRNTGELFFGEGSRLTVL.

The chain is built from TRBV6-1 and TRBJ2-7; TRBD1 aligns across 10 bases. The junction had 6 bases not matched to a gene; V was cut back by 6 bases and J by 4 bases. CDR3 length equals 14 residues. Germline values: CDR1 MNHNS, CDR2 SASEGT. CDR3 in amino acids: CASSGRGQGYEQYF. Written as DNA, the CDR3 is TGTGCCAGCAGCGGAAGGGGACAGGGGTACGAGCAGTACTTC.

V is TRBV5-1 and J is TRBJ2-3, with a weak D call TRBD2 (6 bases). Trimming pared 2 bases from V and 2 bases from J, leaving 12 bases between. The germline V gene has CDR1 SGHRS and CDR2 YFSETQ. This CDR3 contains 15 residues. The CDR3 nucleotides read TGCGCCAGCAGCTTCTTAGCGGAAAACACAGATACGCAGTATTTT. Translated, it gives CASSFLAENTDTQYF.

J is TRBJ2-2 and V is TRBV4-1; TRBD1 matches 7 bases. The V segment lost 1 base and the J segment 5 bases; nucleotides outside the gene matches: 7. In germline, CDR1 is MGHRA, CDR2 YSYEKL. CDR3 length: 16 residues. In nucleotides, the CDR3 is TGCGCCAGCAGCCAAGTCCCGGGACAGCGGACCGGGGAGCTGTTTTTT. It specifies CASSQVPGQRTGELFF.